This paragraph reports one T cell receptor beta chain. The antigen is not known. Sequenced material consisted of expressed TCRB transcripts (all of the isolated RNA was reverse transcribed). Repertoires were generated with immunoSEQ multiplex PCR, while TCRdb's copy carries only in-frame clones and drops some. The table lists about 650,000 clones, 9.5% to 15% of them singletons. This record comes from a study of beta chain features in type 1 diabetes. As for the study in general: The study examined around 100 million sorted cells across all samples. Study-level results: Patients' naive, central memory and Treg TCRB repertoires seemed closer to one another than those of healthy donors. All four CD4+ subsets of Type 1 diabetes patients contained TCRB CDR3s that were moderately but significantly shorter. Here, the possible influence of HLA type (on TCRB rearrangement) remained unresolved.

Central memory, naive, regulatory and stem cell-like memory CD4+ cells were sorted by CD45RO/CCR7/CD25/CD127/CD95/CD27. This TCR came from a man aged 25 to 40 with type 1 diabetes. The specimen sequenced was naive CD4+ T cells from blood.

The chain's CDR3 is CASSEAAGMVTYEQYF. CDR3 sequence (DNA): TGTGCCAGCAGTGAAGCGGCGGGGATGGTGACCTACGAGCAGTACTTC. The V call is TRBV6-1, the J call TRBJ2-7, with TRBD2 as a possible D gene (6 bases). CDR1 is MNHNS, CDR2 SASEGT, per germline. Trimming took off 0 bases at V and 2 bases at J, with 14 bases between the two ends. The CDR3 covers 16 residues.